This TCR beta chain was recorded in a study of blood T cell repertoires in COVID-19. This clone was picked up one time. Assay used: immunoSEQ multiplex PCR; TCRdb lists only in-frame clones, some missing. This sample has about 110,000 clones; around 80% occur once, and the top ten carry 3.8%. Trimming stripped 6 bases from V and 3 bases from J, with 18 bases between. CDR3 length equals 15 residues. CDR1 is MNHEY, CDR2 SVGAGI, per germline. Sequenced sample: peripheral blood. The clonotype comes from a woman aged 80 or older with acute or convalescent COVID-19. V is TRBV6-5 and J is TRBJ2-7, with D possibly being TRBD1 (6 bases). As DNA, the CDR3 is TGTGCCAGCAGACGATACCTGGGGGCTGTCTACGAGCAGTACTTC. Residues: CASRRYLGAVYEQYF.